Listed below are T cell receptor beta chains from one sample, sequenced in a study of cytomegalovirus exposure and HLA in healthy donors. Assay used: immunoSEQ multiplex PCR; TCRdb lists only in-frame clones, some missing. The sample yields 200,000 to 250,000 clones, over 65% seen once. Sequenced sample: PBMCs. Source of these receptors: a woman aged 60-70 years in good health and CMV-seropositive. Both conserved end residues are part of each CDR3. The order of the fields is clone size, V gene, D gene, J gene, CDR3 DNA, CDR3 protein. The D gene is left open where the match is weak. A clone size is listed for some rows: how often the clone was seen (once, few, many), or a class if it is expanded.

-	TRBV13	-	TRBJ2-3	TGTGCCAGCAGCTTAATAGGGGCAGATACGCAGTATTTT	CASSLIGADTQYF
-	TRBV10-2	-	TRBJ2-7	TGCGCCAGCGGCGGGACTTTCTCCTACGAGCAGTACTTC	CASGGTFSYEQYF
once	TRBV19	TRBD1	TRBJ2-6	TGTGCCAGTTCGCGGTCGGGACAGGGAGGATCAGGGGCCAACGTCCTGACTTTC	CASSRSGQGGSGANVLTF
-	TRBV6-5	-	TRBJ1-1	TGTGCCAGCGGGCCATTGTCGAACACTGAAGCTTTCTTT	CASGPLSNTEAFF
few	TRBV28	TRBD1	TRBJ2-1	TGTGCCAGCAGCACACCGGGACAGGGGGCGAATGAGCAGTTCTTC	CASSTPGQGANEQFF
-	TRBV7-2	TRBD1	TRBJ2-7	TGTGCCAGCAGCTTAAGGGACAGAGACGAGCAGTACTTC	CASSLRDRDEQYF
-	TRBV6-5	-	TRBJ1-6	TGTGCCAGCAGTGGAGGACGCTCCAATTCACCCCTCCACTTT	CASSGGRSNSPLHF
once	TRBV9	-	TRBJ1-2	TGTGCCAGCAGCGTAGGAGGGCCCAATGGCTACACCTTC	CASSVGGPNGYTF
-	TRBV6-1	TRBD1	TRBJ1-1	TGTGCCAGCAGTGGCCGGACAGGGGGCTTCGCTGAAGCTTTCTTT	CASSGRTGGFAEAFF
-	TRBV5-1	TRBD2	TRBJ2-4	TGCGCCAGCAGCTTTGCCGGGACTAGTCATGGAAACATTCAGTACTTC	CASSFAGTSHGNIQYF
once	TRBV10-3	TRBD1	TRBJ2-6	TGTGCCATCGGGCCGGGACAGACCTCTGGGGCCAACGTCCTGACTTTC	CAIGPGQTSGANVLTF
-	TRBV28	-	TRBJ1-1	TGTGCCAGCAGCTCTCACATGAACACTGAAGCTTTCTTT	CASSSHMNTEAFF
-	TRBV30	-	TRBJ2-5	TGTGCCTGGAGTGTAATCTCTCAAGAGACCCAGTACTTC	CAWSVISQETQYF
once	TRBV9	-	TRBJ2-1	TGTGCCAGCTCCCGGAGGAGGGTGGAGAGCAACAATGAGCAGTTCTTC	CASSRRRVESNNEQFF
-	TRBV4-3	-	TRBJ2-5	TGCGCCAGCAGCCCGGGACTGGAAGAGACCCAGTACTTC	CASSPGLEETQYF
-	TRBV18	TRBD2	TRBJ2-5	TGTGCCAGCTCACCTGGGACTAGTTGGGCGCAGTACTTC	CASSPGTSWAQYF
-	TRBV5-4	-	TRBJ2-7	TGTGCCAGCAGCTTGGCCGGCGGCTCCTACGAGCAGTACTTC	CASSLAGGSYEQYF
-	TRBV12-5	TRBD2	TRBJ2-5	TGTGCTAGTGGTTCAGGGACTAGCGGGGAGACCCAGTACTTC	CASGSGTSGETQYF
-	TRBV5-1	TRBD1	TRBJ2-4	TGCGCCAGCAGCCCCGGGACAGAGAAAAACATTCAGTACTTC	CASSPGTEKNIQYF
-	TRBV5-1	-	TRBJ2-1	TGCGCCAGCAGCTTGGTCGACAAGTACAATGAGCAGTTCTTC	CASSLVDKYNEQFF
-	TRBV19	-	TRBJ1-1	TGTGCCAGTAGTATAGGTGGCAGGGGTTGGGACACTGAAGCTTTCTTT	CASSIGGRGWDTEAFF
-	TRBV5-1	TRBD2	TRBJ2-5	TGCGCCAGCAGCTTGGTTTCTAGCGGGGACCAAGAGACCCAGTACTTC	CASSLVSSGDQETQYF
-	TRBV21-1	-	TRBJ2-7	TGTGCCAGCGCCTTAAAATGTGGGAGGGGGTACGAGCAGTACTTC	CASALKCGRGYEQYF
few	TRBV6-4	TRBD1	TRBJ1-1	TGTGCCAGCAGTAGGGACAGGGAATCTGAAGCTTTCTTT	CASSRDRESEAFF
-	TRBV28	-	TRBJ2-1	TGTGCCAGCAGTTCCTACGACTGGGGGGATGAGCAGTTCTTC	CASSSYDWGDEQFF
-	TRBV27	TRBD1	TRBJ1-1	TGTGCCAGCAGTAAGGGACAGGCCCCTCGGAACACTGAAGCTTTCTTT	CASSKGQAPRNTEAFF
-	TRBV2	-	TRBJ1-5	TGTGCCAGCGGCGTAGGGGTTGGACAGCCCCAGCATTTT	CASGVGVGQPQHF
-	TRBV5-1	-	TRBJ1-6	TGCGCCAGCAGCCCCGACAGTAATAATTCACCCCTCCACTTT	CASSPDSNNSPLHF
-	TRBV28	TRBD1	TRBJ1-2	TGTGCCAGCAGTTTCTCTGGGACAGCAGCTAACTATGGCTACACCTTC	CASSFSGTAANYGYTF
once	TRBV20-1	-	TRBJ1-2	TGCAGTGCAGCCGACTATGGCTACACCTTC	CSAADYGYTF
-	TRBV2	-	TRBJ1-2	TGTGCCAGCAGGGTGGCAGTCCATGGCTACACCTTC	CASRVAVHGYTF
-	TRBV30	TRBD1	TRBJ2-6	TGTGCCTGGAGTCGGGACAGCTCTGGGGCCAACGTCCTGACTTTC	CAWSRDSSGANVLTF
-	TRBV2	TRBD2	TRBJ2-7	TGTGCCAGCAGTGGAACCCCTATAGCGGGGTTCTTAAGCTCCTACGAGCAGTACTTC	CASSGTPIAGFLSSYEQYF
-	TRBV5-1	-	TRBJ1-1	TGCGCCAGCAGCTTGCTCCCAGGGGACACTGAAGCTTTCTTT	CASSLLPGDTEAFF
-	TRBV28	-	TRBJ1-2	TGTGCCAGCAGCTTTCACGGACAGAACTATGGCTACACCTTC	CASSFHGQNYGYTF
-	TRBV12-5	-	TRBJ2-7	TGTGCTAGTGGTTTAATCCCACTAGCCGGGGAGCAGTACTTC	CASGLIPLAGEQYF
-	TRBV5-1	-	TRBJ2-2	TGCGCCAGCAGCCCGGGCGGACTTCCCGCGAACACCGGGGAGCTGTTTTTT	CASSPGGLPANTGELFF
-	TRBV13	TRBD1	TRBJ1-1	TGTGCCAGCAGCTTAGGTGGCAGGGGGCCAGTCACTGAAGCTTTCTTT	CASSLGGRGPVTEAFF
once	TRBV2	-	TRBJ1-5	TGTGCCAGCACCAGGGATCTATTGCAGCCCCAGCATTTT	CASTRDLLQPQHF
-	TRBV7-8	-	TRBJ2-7	TGTGCCAGCAGCCTACGACAGGTATCCTACGAGCAGTACTTC	CASSLRQVSYEQYF
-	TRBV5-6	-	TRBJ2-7	TGTGCCAGCAGCTTGGGGGCTACCGGTATCTACGAGCAGTACTTC	CASSLGATGIYEQYF
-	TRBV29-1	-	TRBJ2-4	TGCAGCGTGCGGTCAGGGGATGTCAAAAACATTCAGTACTTC	CSVRSGDVKNIQYF
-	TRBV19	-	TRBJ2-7	TGTGCCAGTAGTACCAGACAGGCCTACGAGCAGTACTTC	CASSTRQAYEQYF
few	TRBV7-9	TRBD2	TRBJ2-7	TGTGCCAGCAGGCGGGACTATGGCGAGCAGTACTTC	CASRRDYGEQYF
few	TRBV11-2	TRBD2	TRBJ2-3	TGTGCCAGCAGCTTAGATCGCAGACTAGCATCTAATACGCAGTATTTT	CASSLDRRLASNTQYF
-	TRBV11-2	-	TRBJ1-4	TGTGCCAGCAGCATACATCAGGGCAGGGATGAAAAACTGTTTTTT	CASSIHQGRDEKLFF
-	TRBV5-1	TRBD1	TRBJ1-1	TGCGCCAGCAGCACTGACCTGGACAGGGCCACTGAAGCTTTCTTT	CASSTDLDRATEAFF
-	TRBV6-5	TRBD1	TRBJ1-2	TGTGCCAGCAGTCCCAGGACAGGGGTAGGGTATGGCTACACCTTC	CASSPRTGVGYGYTF
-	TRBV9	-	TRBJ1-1	TGTGCCAGCAGCGTAGTGACAAACACTGAAGCTTTCTTT	CASSVVTNTEAFF
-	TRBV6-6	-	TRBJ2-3	TGTGCCAGCAAAAAAGCTAGCGCCACAGATACGCAGTATTTT	CASKKASATDTQYF
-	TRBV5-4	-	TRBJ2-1	TGTGCCAGCACCGTAGCGCAGAACAATGAGCAGTTCTTC	CASTVAQNNEQFF